The 29 T cell receptor beta chains below all came from one sample that was sequenced in a study of T cell responses to AZD1222 COVID-19 vaccine. Only in-frame clones appear in the TCRdb table, and some are missing; sequencing was by immunoSEQ multiplex PCR. The sample has about 39,000 clones, about 90% seen once. Here the sequenced sample was peripheral blood, taken 28 days after the second dose of the MenACWY control vaccine. Receptors originate from an adult who received the MenACWY meningococcal vaccine as a control.

This rearrangement joins TRBV2 to TRBJ1-1; no reliable D call. V lost 3 bases and J lost 5, with 16 bases in between. Looked up from germline, CDR1 is SNHLY and CDR2 is FYNNEI. The CDR3 totals 15 residues. CDR3 bases: TGTGCCAGCAGTGACCCCTTCGGGGTAGGGACTGAAGCTTTCTTT. Translating it yields CASSDPFGVGTEAFF.

V and J are TRBV9 and TRBJ2-1; D is possibly TRBD2 (6 bases). The CDR3 is 14 residues long. The germline V gene has CDR1 SGDLS and CDR2 YYNGEE. The ends were cut back, 7 bases at V and 0 bases at J, with 11 bases in the middle. The CDR3 nucleotides are TGTGCCAGCGCAAATAGCGGCTCCTACAATGAGCAGTTCTTC. Translating it yields CASANSGSYNEQFF.

The V and J genes are TRBV4-2 and TRBJ1-6, with D perhaps matching TRBD1 (6 bases). Germline V CDR1 and CDR2: LGHNA, YNFKEQ. The CDR3 is 15 residues long. V was clipped by 1 base and J by 10 bases, with 14 bases between them. CDR3 coding DNA: TGTGCCAGCAGCCAAGGACAGGCGATGTTATCACCCCTCCACTTT. Translated: CASSQGQAMLSPLHF.

The rearrangement uses TRBV4-1 and TRBJ2-2; no clear D gene. From germline, CDR1 is MGHRA and CDR2 YSYEKL. The CDR3 sequence is 17 residues long. V was pared by 1 base and J by 0 bases, with 12 bases between. The CDR3 DNA is TGCGCCAGCAGCCAAGCCCCAACTGGCGCGAACACCGGGGAGCTGTTTTTT. Translated: CASSQAPTGANTGELFF.

The genes are TRBV14 and TRBJ2-7, with TRBD1 matching over 8 bases. The germline V gene encodes CDR1 SGHDN and CDR2 FVKESK. The CDR3 length is 14 residues. The J segment lost 4 bases and the V segment lost 6 bases, leaving 8 bases of the junction unmatched. For the CDR3, the DNA is TGTGCCAGCAGACGGACAGGGACGCCTTACGAGCAGTACTTC. It translates to CASRRTGTPYEQYF.

For the CDR3, the DNA is TGCAGCGTCTCCCAGGACTGGATTTCTGGAAACACCATATATTTT. Protein: CSVSQDWISGNTIYF. This chain uses TRBV29-1 with TRBJ1-3; D unclear. The germline V and J ends were trimmed by 6 bases and 1 base, with 16 bases remaining between them. CDR1 and CDR2 from the germline V gene are SQVTM and ANQGSEA. This CDR3 is 15 amino acids long. Full variable domain (rest looked up from reference TRBV29-1 and TRBJ1-3): SAVISQKPSRDICQRGTSLTIQCQVDSQVTMMFWYRQQPGQSLTLIATANQGSEATYESGFVIDKFPISRPNLTFSTLTVSNMSPEDSSIYLCSVSQDWISGNTIYFGEGSWLTVV.

This clone was picked up one time. V is TRBV5-4 and J is TRBJ1-1, with 7 bases aligning to TRBD1. The CDR3 extends over 13 amino acids. Germline trimming cut 4 bases from V and 8 bases from J; bases unmatched to any gene: 8. In germline, CDR1 is SGHNT, CDR2 YYREEE (reference sequence). This chain's CDR3 is CASSGNRGREAFF. The CDR3 DNA reads as TGTGCCAGCAGCGGGAACAGGGGTCGGGAAGCTTTCTTT. The full variable domain, with the rest looked up from reference TRBV5-4 and TRBJ1-1, is ETGVTQSPTHLIKTRGQQVTLRCSSQSGHNTVSWYQQALGQGPQFIFQYYREEENGRGNFPPRFSGLQFPNYSSELNVNALELDDSALYLCASSGNRGREAFFGQGTRLTVV.

The chain links TRBV6-1 to TRBJ2-5, with 12 positions matching TRBD2. The CDR3 has 15 residues. J was trimmed by 5 bases and V by 5 bases; bases with no gene match: 6. Germline assignment: CDR1 MNHNS and CDR2 SASEGT. The CDR3 DNA follows: TGTGCCAGCAGTCCGACTAGCGGGAGCCCTGAGACCCAGTACTTC. The encoded protein is CASSPTSGSPETQYF.

The chain recombines TRBV5-1 with TRBJ2-3; D unclear. CDR1 and CDR2 from the germline V gene are SGHRS and YFSETQ. The CDR3 totals 14 residues. Trimming removed 3 bases from V and 4 bases from J, with 12 bases in between. CDR3 in DNA: TGCGCCAGCAGCTATCAACAGACCCCAGATACGCAGTATTTT. It is translated as CASSYQQTPDTQYF.

This chain connects TRBV5-1 to TRBJ1-4; D is uncertain. V was shortened by 4 bases and J by 0 bases, with 4 bases between the two germline ends. The CDR3 runs 13 residues. Germline V lookup: CDR1 SGHRS, CDR2 YFSETQ. CDR3 in DNA: TGCGCCAGCAGCATAGCAACTAATGAAAAACTGTTTTTT. Protein product: CASSIATNEKLFF.

This chain connects TRBV19 to TRBJ2-7, with 8 bases lining up with TRBD1. The V gene end was trimmed by 3 bases and the J gene end by 2 bases; junction bases not matched to a gene: 6. This CDR3 comprises 15 residues. Germline V gives CDR1 LNHDA, CDR2 SQIVND (reference sequence). In DNA, the CDR3 is TGTGCCAGTAGTATGAGGGGGACAGGAGCCTACGAGCAGTACTTC. It is translated as CASSMRGTGAYEQYF.

The chain has TRBV30 and TRBJ1-1, with no clear D. Germline lookup yields CDR1 GTSNPN and CDR2 SVGIG (reference sequence). The CDR3 contains 13 residues. Trimming took 0 bases from V and 1 from J, leaving 6 bases between them. CDR3 nucleotide sequence: TGTGCCTGGAGTGTTAGTCAGAACACTGAAGCTTTCTTT. Its translation is CAWSVSQNTEAFF.

This chain joins TRBV25-1 and TRBJ2-7; 10 positions match TRBD2. The V gene end was trimmed by 2 bases and the J gene end by 3 bases; junction bases not matched to a gene: 4. CDR3 length equals 15 residues. Germline CDR1 and CDR2: MGHDK and SYGVNS. CDR3 region: CASSEPGLANYEQYF. In DNA, the CDR3 is TGTGCCAGCAGTGAACCGGGACTAGCGAACTACGAGCAGTACTTC.

The rearrangement links TRBV6-5 to TRBJ1-1; D is uncertain. Germline assignment: CDR1 MNHEY and CDR2 SVGAGI. The CDR3 consists of 14 residues. Trimming stripped 10 bases from V and 0 bases from J, with 15 bases between. CDR3 sequence reads: CANRGPGLNTEAFF. The CDR3 DNA is TGTGCCAACAGAGGTCCGGGCCTGAACACTGAAGCTTTCTTT.

This rearrangement joins TRBV6-1 to TRBJ2-7; D gene unclear. With 3 bases removed from V and 4 bases from J, the gap between germline ends came to 13 bases. This CDR3 is built from 14 residues. Germline CDR1 and CDR2: MNHNS and SASEGT. CDR3 nucleotides: TGTGCCAGCAGTGAGAGTGGGAACATGTACGAGCAGTACTTC. It codes for CASSESGNMYEQYF.

The J gene is TRBJ1-1, the V gene TRBV18; tentatively, D is TRBD1 (5 bases). The CDR3 runs to 14 residues. Germline V gives CDR1 KGHSH, CDR2 LQKENI. V lost 1 base to trimming and J lost 3 bases, with 9 bases between them. The CDR3 sequence: CASSPHPRDTEAFF. CDR3 nucleotide sequence: TGTGCCAGCTCACCACACCCCAGGGACACTGAAGCTTTCTTT.

This clone was observed once. The chain couples TRBV19 to TRBJ1-5; no reliable D call. Germline V gene sequence: CDR1 LNHDA, CDR2 SQIVND (reference sequence). The CDR3 is 13 residues long. With 9 bases removed from V and 7 bases from J, the gap between germline ends came to 16 bases. The CDR3 nucleotides are TGTGCCAGAACAGTAGACTGGAGACAGCCCCAGCATTTT. This sequence encodes CARTVDWRQPQHF.

The chain uses TRBV5-4 and TRBJ1-2; D call uncertain. CDR1 and CDR2 (germline): SGHNT, YYREEE (reference sequence). V dropped 4 bases and J dropped 1 base, with 8 bases sitting between them. The CDR3 is made up of 13 amino acids. The CDR3 sequence: CASSGPNNYGYTF. The CDR3 nucleotides are TGTGCCAGCAGCGGACCTAATAACTATGGCTACACCTTC.

CDR3 nucleotide sequence: TGTGCCAGCAGCCCGCTGGCTGGGAGCTCCTACAATGAGCAGTTCTTC. This sequence encodes CASSPLAGSSYNEQFF. The J gene is TRBJ2-1, the V gene TRBV7-3; TRBD2 might be the D (5 bases). V lost 5 bases and J lost 0, with 14 bases in between. The CDR3 loop spans 16 amino acids. Germline lookup yields CDR1 SGHTA and CDR2 FQGTGA.

The chain combines TRBV5-6 with TRBJ1-2; D call uncertain. Trimming took 6 bases from V and 1 from J, leaving 19 bases between them. The germline V gene has CDR1 SGHDT and CDR2 YYEEEE. There are 16 residues in the CDR3. CDR3 sequence: CASIGLTGAFNYGYTF. CDR3 in DNA: TGTGCCAGCATCGGGTTGACGGGAGCTTTTAACTATGGCTACACCTTC.

The rearrangement uses TRBV7-9 and TRBJ2-2; D assignment may be TRBD1 or TRBD2 (5 bases each). V was clipped by 5 bases and J by 2 bases, with 12 bases between them. This CDR3 has 15 amino acids. CDR1 is SEHNR and CDR2 is FQNEAQ in the germline V gene (reference sequence). CDR3 nucleotides: TGTGCCAGCAGCACCGGGACCACCAACACCGGGGAGCTGTTTTTT. It specifies CASSTGTTNTGELFF.

The rearrangement joins TRBV19 to TRBJ1-4; D is unclear. The germline CDR1 and CDR2 sequences are LNHDA and SQIVND (reference sequence). This CDR3 has 12 amino acids. Between the trimmed V and J ends, which lost 6 bases and 6 bases, there was a span of 8 bases. DNA of the CDR3: TGTGCCAGTAGGTCCCGTCATGAAAAACTGTTTTTT. It codes for CASRSRHEKLFF.

The CDR3: CASRLASGRPSYNEQFF. In nucleotides, the CDR3 is TGTGCCAGCAGATTAGCTAGCGGGAGGCCCTCCTACAATGAGCAGTTCTTC. The rearrangement links TRBV6-4 to TRBJ2-1, with 11 bases aligning to TRBD2. Germline CDR1 is MRHNA and CDR2 is SNTAGT. J was trimmed by 0 bases and V by 6 bases; bases with no gene match: 7. The CDR3 covers 17 residues.

The rearrangement uses TRBV21-1 and TRBJ2-1; the table's D call TRBD2 went unverified against the DNA. TRBV21-1 is a pseudogene. CDR3 size: 9 residues. CDR3 protein: CASRNEQFF. CDR3 DNA sequence: TGTGCCAGTCGGAATGAGCAGTTCTTC.

V is TRBV28 and J is TRBJ1-5; possible D gene TRBD1, 5 bases. The CDR3 extends over 14 amino acids. V lost 8 bases and J 5 bases, leaving 16 bases between the germline ends. The germline gives CDR1 MDHEN, CDR2 SYDVKM. The chain's CDR3 is CASSSAGGDQPQHF. The CDR3 DNA reads as TGTGCCAGCTCCTCGGCGGGGGGTGATCAGCCCCAGCATTTT.

The chain is built from TRBV3-1 (or the pseudogene TRBV3-2) and TRBJ2-3; 9 nucleotides align to TRBD2. CDR1 is LGHDT, CDR2 YNNKEL, per germline (reference sequence). V dropped 0 bases and J dropped 1; count of bases not matched to a gene: 8. The CDR3 consists of 18 residues. CDR3 residues: CASSQELASGVGTDTQYF. The DNA of the CDR3 is TGTGCCAGCAGCCAAGAGCTGGCTAGCGGGGTCGGCACAGATACGCAGTATTTT.

The J gene is TRBJ2-6, the V gene TRBV27; no firm D call. CDR3 length equals 13 residues. In germline, CDR1 is MNHEY, CDR2 SMNVEV (reference sequence). The V gene lost 3 bases and the J gene lost 3 bases, with 3 bases spanning the gap. The CDR3 DNA is TGTGCCAGCAGTTTTGTTGGGGCCAACGTCCTGACTTTC. Its protein product is CASSFVGANVLTF.

The rearrangement uses TRBV6-5 and TRBJ2-1; 10 nucleotides align to TRBD1. Germline V gene lookup returns CDR1 MNHEY and CDR2 SVGAGI. V dropped 8 bases and J dropped 8; count of bases not matched to a gene: 9. The CDR3 sequence is 14 residues long. In nucleotides, the CDR3 is TGTGCCAGCTCTAGGGACAGGGGAGTCGATGAGCAGTTCTTC. Translating it yields CASSRDRGVDEQFF.

The chain joins TRBV5-1 to TRBJ2-5, with a possible D match to TRBD2 (5 bases). Germline V gene sequence: CDR1 SGHRS, CDR2 YFSETQ. The CDR3 covers 17 residues. Trimming left V 5 bases short and J 7 bases short, with 27 bases between. CDR3 in DNA: TGCGCCAGCAGTAATCCGGGGTCCCGCCCTCCCATGGGGACCCAGTACTTC. Its protein product is CASSNPGSRPPMGTQYF. The full variable domain, completed using reference TRBV5-1 and TRBJ2-5, is KAGVTQTPRYLIKTRGQQVTLSCSPISGHRSVSWYQQTPGQGLQFLFEYFSETQRNKGNFPGRFSGRQFSNSRSEMNVSTLELGDSALYLCASSNPGSRPPMGTQYFGPGTRLLVL.